This T cell receptor (beta chain) was found in a study of metastatic and nonmetastatic thyroid tumors. Study context: It was across blood and tumor or nodule tissue from malignant and benign thyroid patients that repertoires were compared.

Patients underwent thyroid surgery, and none had received any treatment before it. Per the original methods: Researchers built a distant-metastasis classifier for papillary thyroid cancer that drew on CDR3 differences across clinicopathological groups. TCRdb re-called the PCR reads via MiXCR. The V and J calls and clone size come from TCRdb's table, not from the authors' own analysis. The sample includes some 37,000 clones, around 20% of them seen just once. Remarks on this clone: Its antigen is unknown. A read error may produce the germline difference seen at one junction end.

The CDR3 runs 13 residues. Germline loops: CDR1 MRHNA, CDR2 SNTAGT. Findings and caveats of the study: Benign nodules reportedly had significantly lower TCR beta diversity than malignant thyroid tumors in blood and tumor.

The genes are TRBV6-4 and TRBJ2-1; D perhaps matches TRBD1 (6 bases). The sequence was collected from a female donor with papillary thyroid cancer or a benign thyroid nodule (not recorded which). Some clones in this sample may be carry-over from other donors' samples. The sequenced sample consisted of blood. CDR3 bases: TGTGTCAGCAGTGACGGGGACAACCTGGGGGAGTTCTTC. Protein: CVSSDGDNLGEFF.